The rows below give T cell receptor beta chains drawn from one sample of a study of memory CD4+ T cells and cytomegalovirus serostatus. Sequenced by immunoSEQ multiplex PCR; TCRdb stores in-frame clones only, minus some. The sample lists 35,000 to 45,000 clones, about 76% seen once, with 0.65% to 0.85% in the top ten. The sequenced material came from memory CD4+ T cells from blood. The receptors shown here come from an adult in good health and CMV-seronegative. Each CDR3 is given with its conserved first and last residue.

V	CDR3
TRBV2	CASRGTGGYGYTF
TRBV5-1	CASSLAKVEGVSSYEQYF
TRBV29-1	CSAGQGAEQYF
TRBV10-3	CAIATAGGFTDTQYF
TRBV6-1	CASSGAPAVTYEQYF
TRBV4-3	CASSQAGGGANYGYTF
TRBV9	CASSAEGTFSNQPQHF
TRBV5-1	CASGSLGATDTQYF
TRBV29-1	CSGIRGRGELFF
TRBV4-2	CASSLLVGRQETQYF
TRBV6-6	CASRNPSGGTDTQYF
TRBV2	CASSVIQGPNTEAFF
TRBV9	CASSVRTATNEKLFF
TRBV2	CASREGQRNYGYTF
TRBV19	CASTPRQGYNEQFF
TRBV6-6	CASIPQGAYEQYF
TRBV9	CASSVGRRGKLFF
TRBV6-1	CASSDHRRGSYSPLHF
TRBV6-6	CASSYSTWGNYGYTF